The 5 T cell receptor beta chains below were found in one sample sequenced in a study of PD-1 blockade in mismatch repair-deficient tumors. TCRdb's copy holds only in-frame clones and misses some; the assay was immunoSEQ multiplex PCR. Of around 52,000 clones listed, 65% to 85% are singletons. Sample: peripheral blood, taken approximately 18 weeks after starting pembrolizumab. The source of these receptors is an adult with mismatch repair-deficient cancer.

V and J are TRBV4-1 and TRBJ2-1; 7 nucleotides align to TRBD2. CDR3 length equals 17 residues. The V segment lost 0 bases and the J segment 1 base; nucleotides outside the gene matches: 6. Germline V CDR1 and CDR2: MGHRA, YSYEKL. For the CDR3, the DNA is TGCGCCAGCAGCCAAGATTGGACGGGAGGTTCCTACAATGAGCAGTTCTTC. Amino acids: CASSQDWTGGSYNEQFF.

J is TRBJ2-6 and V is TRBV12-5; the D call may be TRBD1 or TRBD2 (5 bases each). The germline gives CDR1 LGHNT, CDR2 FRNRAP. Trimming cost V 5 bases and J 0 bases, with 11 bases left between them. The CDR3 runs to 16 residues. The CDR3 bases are TGTGCTAGTGGTCCCCCGAGGGGCTCTGGGGCCAACGTCCTGACTTTC. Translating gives CASGPPRGSGANVLTF. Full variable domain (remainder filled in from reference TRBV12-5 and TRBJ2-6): DARVTQTPRHKVTEMGQEVTMRCQPILGHNTVFWYRQTMMQGLELLAYFRNRAPLDDSGMPKDRFSAEMPDATLATLKIQPSEPRDSAVYFCASGPPRGSGANVLTFGAGSRLTVL.

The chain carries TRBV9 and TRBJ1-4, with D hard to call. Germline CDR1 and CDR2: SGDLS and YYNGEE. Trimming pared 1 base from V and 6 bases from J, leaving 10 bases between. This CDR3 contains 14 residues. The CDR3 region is CASSVNQWDEKLFF. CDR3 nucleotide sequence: TGTGCCAGCAGCGTAAACCAATGGGATGAAAAACTGTTTTTT. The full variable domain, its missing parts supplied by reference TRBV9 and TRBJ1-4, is DSGVTQTPKHLITATGQRVTLRCSPRSGDLSVYWYQQSLDQGLQFLIQYYNGEERAKGNILERFSAQQFPDLHSELNLSSLELGDSALYFCASSVNQWDEKLFFGSGTQLSVL.

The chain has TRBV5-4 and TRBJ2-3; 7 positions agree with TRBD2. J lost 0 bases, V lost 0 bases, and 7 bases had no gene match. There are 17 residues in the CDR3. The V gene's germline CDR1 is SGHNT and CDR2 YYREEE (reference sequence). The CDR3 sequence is CASSLGGPSGSTDTQYF. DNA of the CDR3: TGTGCCAGCAGCTTGGGGGGCCCTAGCGGAAGCACAGATACGCAGTATTTT.

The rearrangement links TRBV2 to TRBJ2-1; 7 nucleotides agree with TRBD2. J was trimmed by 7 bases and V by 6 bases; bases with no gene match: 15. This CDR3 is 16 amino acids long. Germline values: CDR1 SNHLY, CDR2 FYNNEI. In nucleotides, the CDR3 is TGTGCCAGCAGCCCCCGGTCGATAGCGGGCTGGAATGAGCAGTTCTTC. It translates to CASSPRSIAGWNEQFF.